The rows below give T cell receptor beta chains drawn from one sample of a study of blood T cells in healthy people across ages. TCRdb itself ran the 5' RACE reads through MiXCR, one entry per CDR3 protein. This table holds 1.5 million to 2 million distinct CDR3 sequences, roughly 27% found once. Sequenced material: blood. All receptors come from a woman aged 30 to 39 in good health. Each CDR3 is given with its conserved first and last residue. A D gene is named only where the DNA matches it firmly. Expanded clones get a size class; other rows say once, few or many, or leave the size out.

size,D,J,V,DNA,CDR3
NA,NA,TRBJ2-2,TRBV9,TGTGCCAGCAGCGTAGATACCGGGGAGCGGTTTTTT,CASSVDTGERFF
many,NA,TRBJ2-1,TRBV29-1,TGCAGCGTTCGAAACAGGGCCTACAATGAGCAGTTCTTC,CSVRNRAYNEQFF
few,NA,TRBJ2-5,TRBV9,TGTGCCAGCAGCGTAGACCCACTACGGGAGACCCAGTACTTC,CASSVDPLRETQYF
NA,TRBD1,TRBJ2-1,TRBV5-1,TGCGCCAGCAGCTTGATCGGACAGGGTAATAATGAGCAGTTCTTC,CASSLIGQGNNEQFF
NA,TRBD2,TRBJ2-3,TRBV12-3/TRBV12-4,TGTGCCAGCAGTTTTGGGACTAGCGGGGGGGTCACAGATACGCAGTATTTT,CASSFGTSGGVTDTQYF
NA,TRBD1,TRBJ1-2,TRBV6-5,TGTGCCGGCAGTTACACGCAGGGGGCGCGGAACTATGGCTACACCTTC,CAGSYTQGARNYGYTF
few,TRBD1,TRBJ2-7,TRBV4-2,TGTGCCAGCAGCCAACCTCGGGGACAGGGTGTGAACGAGCAGTACTTC,CASSQPRGQGVNEQYF
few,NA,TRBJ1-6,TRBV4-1,TGCGCCAGCAGCCGACAAGTGGCCAGGGAGAATTCACCCCTCCACTTT,CASSRQVARENSPLHF
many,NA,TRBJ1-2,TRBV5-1,TGTGCCAGCAGTCTTCCGGGGGACTATGGCTACACCTTC,CASSLPGDYGYTF
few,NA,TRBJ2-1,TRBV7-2,TGTGCCAGCAGCTCCGGGTTACAGACTTCCAATGAGCAGTTCTTC,CASSSGLQTSNEQFF
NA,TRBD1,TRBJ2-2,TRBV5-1,TGCGCCAGCACCCACCGGGACAGGGGGGACACCGGGGAGCTGTTTTTT,CASTHRDRGDTGELFF
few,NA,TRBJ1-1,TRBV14,TGTGCCAGCAGCCAAGTTGTGGGTACCACTGAAGCTTTCTTT,CASSQVVGTTEAFF
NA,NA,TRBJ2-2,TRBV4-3,TGCGCCAGTAGCCGGGGGTACCCGGGAACCGGGGAGCTGTTTTTT,CASSRGYPGTGELFF
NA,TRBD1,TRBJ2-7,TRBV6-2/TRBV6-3,TGTGCCAGCAGTTACTCTTGGACAGGGACCTACGAGCAGTACTTC,CASSYSWTGTYEQYF
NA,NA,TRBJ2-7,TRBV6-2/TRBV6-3,TGTGCCAGCACTATCGGGACCCGGCTCTCCTACGAGCAGTACTTC,CASTIGTRLSYEQYF
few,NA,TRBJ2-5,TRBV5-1,TGCGCCAGCAGCTTGCTTGCCCCCTACCCTGCGCAGTACTTC,CASSLLAPYPAQYF
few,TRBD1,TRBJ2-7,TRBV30,TGTGCCTGGAGTCACATGGACAGGGGCGAGCAGTACTTC,CAWSHMDRGEQYF
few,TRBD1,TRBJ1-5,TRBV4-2,TGTGCCAGCAGCCAAGCAACAGGGGTCCATCAGCCCCAGCATTTT,CASSQATGVHQPQHF
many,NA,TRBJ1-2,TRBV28,TGTGCCAGCAGCTCCGGGGCCGCTAACTATGGCTACACCTTC,CASSSGAANYGYTF
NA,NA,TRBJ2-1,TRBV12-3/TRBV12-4,TGTGCCAGCAGTTCAGGTCTTTTGGGTGAGCAGTTCTTC,CASSSGLLGEQFF
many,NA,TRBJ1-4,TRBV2,TGTGCCAGCCGGACAGCTAAAGAAAAACTGTTTTTT,CASRTAKEKLFF
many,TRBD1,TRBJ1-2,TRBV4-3,TGCGCCAGCAGACGAAGAGAGGGGGCGGATGGCTACACCTTC,CASRRREGADGYTF
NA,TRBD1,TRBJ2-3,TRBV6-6,TGTGCCAGCAGTCAGCAGGGGGCCAACACAGATACGCAGTATTTT,CASSQQGANTDTQYF
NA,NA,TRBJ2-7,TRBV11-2,TGTGCCAGCAGCTCACGTACTAAGTCCTACGAGCAGTACTTC,CASSSRTKSYEQYF
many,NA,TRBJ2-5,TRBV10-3,TGTGCCATCAGTGGAGCTCGGGCAGGGCCTCGAGAGACCCAGTACTTC,CAISGARAGPRETQYF
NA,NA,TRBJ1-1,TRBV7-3,TGTGCCAGCAGCCTCAGCAGCGGCACTGAAGCTTTCTTT,CASSLSSGTEAFF
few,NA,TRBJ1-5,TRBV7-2,TGTGCCAGCAGCTTAGGGAGGCTAGGAGCTAGCAATCAGCCCCAGCATTTT,CASSLGRLGASNQPQHF
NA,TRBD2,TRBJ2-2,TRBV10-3,TGTGCCGTCAGTGAGTCATATAGGCTAGCGGAAAACGTTCTTATCGGGGAGCTGTTTTTT,CAVSESYRLAENVLIGELFF
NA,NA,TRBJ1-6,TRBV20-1,TGCAGTGCTACAACCGGGAACACAGATTCACCCCTCCACTTT,CSATTGNTDSPLHF
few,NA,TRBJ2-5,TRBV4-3,TGCGCCAGCAGCCGAGAGAGGCAGGGCCAAGAGACCCAGTACTTC,CASSRERQGQETQYF
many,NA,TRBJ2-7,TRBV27,TGTGCCAGCAGTACAACCGCCGCTAGCTCCTACGAGCAGTACTTC,CASSTTAASSYEQYF
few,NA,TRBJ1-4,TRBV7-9,TGTGCCAGCAGCTGGAATGAAGATCTGGGTGAAAAACTGTTTTTT,CASSWNEDLGEKLFF
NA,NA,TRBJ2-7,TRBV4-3,TGCGCCAGCAGCCAAGATGCTGGGATGGTCTACGAGCAGTACTTC,CASSQDAGMVYEQYF
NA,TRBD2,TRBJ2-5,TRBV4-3,TGCGCCAGCGGCCAAGATGGGACTAGCCCGACGGAGACCCAGTACTTC,CASGQDGTSPTETQYF
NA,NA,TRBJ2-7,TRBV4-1,TGCGCCAGCAGCTTTGGGCGGGACAGTGCCTGCGAGCAGTACTTC,CASSFGRDSACEQYF
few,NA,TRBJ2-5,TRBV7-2,TGTGCCAGCAGCCTAAAAAGGGGGGAGACCCAGTACTTC,CASSLKRGETQYF
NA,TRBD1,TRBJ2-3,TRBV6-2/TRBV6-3,TGTGCCAGCAGTCGGGACAGCTGGAGCACAGATACGCAGTATTTT,CASSRDSWSTDTQYF
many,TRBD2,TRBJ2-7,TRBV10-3,TGTGCCATCAGTGAGTCTTGGACTAGCGGGAGGGTGTACGAGCAGTACTTC,CAISESWTSGRVYEQYF
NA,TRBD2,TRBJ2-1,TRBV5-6,TGTGCCAGCAGTACTCAAACCGGGACTAGTTACAATGAGCAGTTCTTC,CASSTQTGTSYNEQFF
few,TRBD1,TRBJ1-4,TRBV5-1,TGCGCCAGCAGCTTGGAAGGGGACAGGGCTGAAAAACTGTTTTTT,CASSLEGDRAEKLFF
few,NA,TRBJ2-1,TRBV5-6,TGTGCCAGCAGCCCGGACTGGGACAATGAGCAGTTCTTC,CASSPDWDNEQFF
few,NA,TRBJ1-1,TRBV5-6,TGTGCCAGCAGCCTAAGGGGTCCTGAAGCTTTCTTT,CASSLRGPEAFF
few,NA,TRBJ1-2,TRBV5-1,TGCGCCAGCAGCTTATGGGACCGCGGAAATTCTTATGGCTACACCTTC,CASSLWDRGNSYGYTF
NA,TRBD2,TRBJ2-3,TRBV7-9,TGTGCCAGCAGCTTTGAGGCGGGGGAAAGTACGCAGTATTTT,CASSFEAGESTQYF